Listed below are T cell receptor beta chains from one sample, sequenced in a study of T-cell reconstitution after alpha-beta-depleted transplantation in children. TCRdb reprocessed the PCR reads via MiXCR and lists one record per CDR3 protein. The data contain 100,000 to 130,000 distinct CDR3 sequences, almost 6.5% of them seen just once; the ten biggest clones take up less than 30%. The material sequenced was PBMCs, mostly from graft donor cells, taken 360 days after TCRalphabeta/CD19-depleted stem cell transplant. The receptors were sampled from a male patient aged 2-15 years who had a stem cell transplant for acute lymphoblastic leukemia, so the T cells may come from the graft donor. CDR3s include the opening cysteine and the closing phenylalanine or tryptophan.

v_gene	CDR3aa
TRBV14	CASSQTGTPQIF
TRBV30	CAWSSPGQASYEQYF
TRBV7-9	CASSLDQSRYEQYF
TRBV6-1	CASILGPPREETQYF
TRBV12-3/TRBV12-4	CASSLLVGGNTEAFF
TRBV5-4	CASSLPSYNEQFF
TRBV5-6	CASSLRQGSSNTEAFF
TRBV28	CASSLGRDEQYF
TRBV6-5	CASSYSKRTYSYNEQFF
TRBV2	CASSSGLAAYNEQFF
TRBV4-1	CASSPRQGYEQYF
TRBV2	CASRGTEAFF
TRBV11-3	CASSLGFQDRRETQYF
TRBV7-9	CASSPPTGLQGEAFF
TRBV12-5	CASGLDGETQYF
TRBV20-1	CSAKRTGELFF
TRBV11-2	CASSLVRSSYEQYF
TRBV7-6	CASSLASGTSPREQYF
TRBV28	CASSFSDRGHPDTQYF
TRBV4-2	CASSHPRDDEQFF
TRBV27	CASSPRQVAKNIQYF
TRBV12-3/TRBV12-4	CASSLVLAGAVPQGIQYF
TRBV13	CASSPTGDPYEQYF
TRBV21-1	CASSKVDPTHEQYF
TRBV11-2	CASSFSSASNEQFF
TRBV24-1	CATSVGADGELFF
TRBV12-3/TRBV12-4	CASSFSGRAVNEQFF
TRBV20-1	CSAREDRANYEQYF
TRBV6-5	CASSYPGREIRETQYF
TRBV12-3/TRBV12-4	CASSLQGEETQYF
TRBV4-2	CASSQRDGRSLSGANVLTF
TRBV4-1	CASTFRGRKKDEQFF
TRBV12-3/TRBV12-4	CASSFPGQGYTEAFF
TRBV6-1	CASSWTGYNEQFF
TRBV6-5	CASSSAPGQRGQPQHF
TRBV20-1	CSARGGQGDREQYF
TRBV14	CASSLDRLEQFF
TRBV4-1	CASSQTGGASYGYTF
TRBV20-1	CSATAEERYNEQFF
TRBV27	CASSRGNGYTF
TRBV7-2	CASSLVWRGSYEQYF
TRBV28	CASLWGSGRAGADTQYF
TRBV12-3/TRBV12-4	CASSLGAGGLNTEAFF
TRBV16	CASSQGDSHPIEAFF
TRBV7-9	CASSPARFFYEQYF
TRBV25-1	CASSETGEGYTF
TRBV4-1	CASSHRGNYEQYF
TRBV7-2	CASSSLFTEYDEQYF
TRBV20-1	CSAPSGTGFYEQYF
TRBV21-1	CASSKDWREWRVNKQYF
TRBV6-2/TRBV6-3	CASSYFPGSGKLFF
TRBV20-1	CSATTGEIHYEQYF
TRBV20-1	CSARGDLGYGYTF
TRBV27	CASRGLRSYNEQFF
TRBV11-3	CASSTAGTTHQETQYF
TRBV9	CASSVRAGGDPDTQYF
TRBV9	CASSARQYGYTF